This note documents a single T cell receptor beta chain sequence. Its antigen is undetermined. The entry originates in a study of shared clonotypes between healthy human individuals. The repertoire was sequenced with immunoSEQ multiplex PCR; TCRdb's copy has only in-frame clones and lacks some. The sample lists over a million clones; roughly 80% were seen once. Study-wide findings and caveats: Naive subsets usually exceeded memory subsets in estimated richness.

The germline gives CDR1 SGHRS, CDR2 YFSETQ. CDR3 length equals 18 residues. V dropped 5 bases and J dropped 1; count of bases not matched to a gene: 16. Sequenced input: memory CD4+ T cells sorted from blood. The subset: CD45RA-negative fraction. The sequence was obtained from a man between 18 and 35 years old in good health. The rearrangement uses TRBV5-1 and TRBJ2-3; 7 bases match TRBD2. This CDR3 reads CASSGIGGSFFGTDTQYF. Written as DNA, the CDR3 is TGCGCCAGCAGTGGTATCGGGGGGTCGTTCTTCGGCACAGATACGCAGTATTTT. The whole variable domain, remainder taken from reference TRBV5-1 and TRBJ2-3, is KAGVTQTPRYLIKTRGQQVTLSCSPISGHRSVSWYQQTPGQGLQFLFEYFSETQRNKGNFPGRFSGRQFSNSRSEMNVSTLELGDSALYLCASSGIGGSFFGTDTQYFGPGTRLTVL.